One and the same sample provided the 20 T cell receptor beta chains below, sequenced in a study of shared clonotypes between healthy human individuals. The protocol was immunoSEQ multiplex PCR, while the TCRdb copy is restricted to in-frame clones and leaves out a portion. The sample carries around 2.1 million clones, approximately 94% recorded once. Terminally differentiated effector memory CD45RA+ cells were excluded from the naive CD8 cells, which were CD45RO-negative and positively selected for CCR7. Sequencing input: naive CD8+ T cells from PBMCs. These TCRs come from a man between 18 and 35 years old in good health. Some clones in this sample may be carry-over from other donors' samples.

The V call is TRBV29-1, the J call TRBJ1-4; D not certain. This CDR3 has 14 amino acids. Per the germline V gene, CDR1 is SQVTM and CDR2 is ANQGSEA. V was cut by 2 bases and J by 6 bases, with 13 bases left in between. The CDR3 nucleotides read TGCAGCGTTGAATTGTGGCCTGGTGATGAAAAACTGTTTTTT. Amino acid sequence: CSVELWPGDEKLFF.

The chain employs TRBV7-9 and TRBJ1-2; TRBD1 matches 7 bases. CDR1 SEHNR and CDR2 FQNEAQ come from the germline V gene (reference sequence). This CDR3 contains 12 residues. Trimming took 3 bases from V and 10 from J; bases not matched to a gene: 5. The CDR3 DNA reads TGTGCCAGCAGCTTCTTAAGGGGGCCCTACACCTTC. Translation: CASSFLRGPYTF.

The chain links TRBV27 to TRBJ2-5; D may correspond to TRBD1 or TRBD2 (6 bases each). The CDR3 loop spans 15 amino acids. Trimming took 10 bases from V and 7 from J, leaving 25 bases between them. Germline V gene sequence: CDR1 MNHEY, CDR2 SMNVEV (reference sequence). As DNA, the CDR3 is TGTGCCACAGCTCGGGACACCGGCATGGGGGGGACCCAGTACTTC. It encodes CATARDTGMGGTQYF.

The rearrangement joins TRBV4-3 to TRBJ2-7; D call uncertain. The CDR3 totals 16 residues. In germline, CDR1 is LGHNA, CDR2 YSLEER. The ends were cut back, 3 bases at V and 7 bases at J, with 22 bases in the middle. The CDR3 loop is CASSQEGVDGAREQYF. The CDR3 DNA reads TGCGCCAGCAGCCAGGAAGGAGTGGACGGAGCCAGGGAGCAGTACTTC.

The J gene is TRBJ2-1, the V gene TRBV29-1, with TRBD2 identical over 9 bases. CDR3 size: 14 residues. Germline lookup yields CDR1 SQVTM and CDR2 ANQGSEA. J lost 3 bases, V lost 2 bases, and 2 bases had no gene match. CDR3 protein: CSVETSGHYNEQFF. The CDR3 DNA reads TGCAGCGTTGAAACTAGCGGGCACTACAATGAGCAGTTCTTC.

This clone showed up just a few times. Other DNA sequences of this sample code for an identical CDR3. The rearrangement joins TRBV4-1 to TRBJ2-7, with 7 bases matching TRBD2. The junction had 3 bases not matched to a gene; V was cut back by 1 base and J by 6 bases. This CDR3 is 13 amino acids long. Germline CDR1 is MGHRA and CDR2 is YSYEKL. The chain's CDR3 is CASSQVGGGEQYF. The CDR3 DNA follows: TGCGCCAGCAGCCAAGTCGGCGGGGGCGAGCAGTACTTC.

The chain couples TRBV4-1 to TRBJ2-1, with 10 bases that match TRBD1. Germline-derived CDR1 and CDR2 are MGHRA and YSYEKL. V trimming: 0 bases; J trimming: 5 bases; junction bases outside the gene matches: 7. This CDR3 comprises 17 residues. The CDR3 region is CASSQENDRGPNNEQFF. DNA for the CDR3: TGCGCCAGCAGCCAAGAGAACGACAGGGGGCCTAACAATGAGCAGTTCTTC.

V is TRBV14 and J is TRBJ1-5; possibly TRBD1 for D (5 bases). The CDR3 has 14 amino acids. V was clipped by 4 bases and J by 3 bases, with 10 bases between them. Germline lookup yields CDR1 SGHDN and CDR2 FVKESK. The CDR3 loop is CASSLRGVNQPQHF. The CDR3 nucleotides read TGTGCCAGCAGCCTGCGGGGGGTCAATCAGCCCCAGCATTTT.

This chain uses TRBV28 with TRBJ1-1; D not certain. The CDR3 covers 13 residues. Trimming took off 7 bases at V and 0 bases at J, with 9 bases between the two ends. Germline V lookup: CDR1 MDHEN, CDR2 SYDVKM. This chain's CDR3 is CASTLGMNTEAFF. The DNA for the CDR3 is TGTGCCAGCACCCTGGGGATGAACACTGAAGCTTTCTTT.

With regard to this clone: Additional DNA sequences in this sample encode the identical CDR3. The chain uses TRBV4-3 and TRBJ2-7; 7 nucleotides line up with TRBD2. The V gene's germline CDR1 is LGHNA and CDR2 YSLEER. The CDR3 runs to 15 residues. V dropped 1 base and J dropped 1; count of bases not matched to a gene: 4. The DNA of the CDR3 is TGCGCCAGCAGCCAAGGGCGGGAGAGTTCCTACGAGCAGTACTTC. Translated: CASSQGRESSYEQYF.

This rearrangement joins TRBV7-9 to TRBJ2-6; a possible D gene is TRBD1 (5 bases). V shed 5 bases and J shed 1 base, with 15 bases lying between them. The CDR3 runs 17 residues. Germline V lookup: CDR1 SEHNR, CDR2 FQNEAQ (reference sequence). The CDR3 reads CASSIPEQGSGANVLTF. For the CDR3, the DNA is TGTGCCAGCAGCATACCCGAGCAGGGATCTGGGGCCAACGTCCTGACTTTC.

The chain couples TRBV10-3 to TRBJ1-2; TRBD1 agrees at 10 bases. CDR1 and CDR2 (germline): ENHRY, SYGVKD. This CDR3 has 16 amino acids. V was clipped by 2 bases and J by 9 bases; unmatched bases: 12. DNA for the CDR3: TGTGCCATCAGTGAGATCATCCGGGACAGGGGCCGGAGCTACACCTTC. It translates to CAISEIIRDRGRSYTF.

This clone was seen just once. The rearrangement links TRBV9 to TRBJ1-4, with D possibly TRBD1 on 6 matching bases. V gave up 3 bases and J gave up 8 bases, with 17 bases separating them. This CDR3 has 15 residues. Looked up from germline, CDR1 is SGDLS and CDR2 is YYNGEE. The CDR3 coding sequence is TGTGCCAGCAGCGAGGGGGTGGGCCGTGGGGAAAAACTGTTTTTT. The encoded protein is CASSEGVGRGEKLFF.

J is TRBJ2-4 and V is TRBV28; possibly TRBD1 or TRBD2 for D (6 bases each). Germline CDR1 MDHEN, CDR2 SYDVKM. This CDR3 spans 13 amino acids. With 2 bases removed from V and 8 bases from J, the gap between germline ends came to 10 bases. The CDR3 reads CASSLIGGYIQYF. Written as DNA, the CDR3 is TGTGCCAGCAGTTTAATCGGGGGCTACATTCAGTACTTC.

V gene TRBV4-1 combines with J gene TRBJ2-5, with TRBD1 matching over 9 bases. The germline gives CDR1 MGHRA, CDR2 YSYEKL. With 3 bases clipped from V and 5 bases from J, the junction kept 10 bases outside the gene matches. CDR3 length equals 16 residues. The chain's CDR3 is CASSHRTGEGGETQYF. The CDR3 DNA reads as TGCGCCAGCAGCCACCGGACAGGGGAAGGGGGGGAGACCCAGTACTTC.

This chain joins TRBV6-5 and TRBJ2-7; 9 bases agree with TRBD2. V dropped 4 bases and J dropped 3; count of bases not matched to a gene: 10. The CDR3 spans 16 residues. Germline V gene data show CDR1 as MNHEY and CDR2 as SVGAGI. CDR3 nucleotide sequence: TGTGCCAGCAGTTCTAGCGGGAAGGACTGGAGCTACGAGCAGTACTTC. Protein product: CASSSSGKDWSYEQYF.

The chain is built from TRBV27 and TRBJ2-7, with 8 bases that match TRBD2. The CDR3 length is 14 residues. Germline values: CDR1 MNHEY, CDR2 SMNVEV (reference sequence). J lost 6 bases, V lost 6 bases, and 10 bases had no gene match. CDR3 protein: CASSLASGPGEQYF. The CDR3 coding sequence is TGTGCCAGCAGCTTGGCTAGCGGGCCGGGCGAGCAGTACTTC.

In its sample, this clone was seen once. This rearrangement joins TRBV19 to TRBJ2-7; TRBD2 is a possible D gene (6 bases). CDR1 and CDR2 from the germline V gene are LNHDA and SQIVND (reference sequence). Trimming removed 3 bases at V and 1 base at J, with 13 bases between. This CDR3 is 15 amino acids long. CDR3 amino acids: CASSISRGTSYEQYF. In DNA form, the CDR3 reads TGTGCCAGTAGTATTAGCCGGGGGACTTCCTACGAGCAGTACTTC. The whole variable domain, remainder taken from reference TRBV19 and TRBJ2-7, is DGGITQSPKYLFRKEGQNVTLSCEQNLNHDAMYWYRQDPGQGLRLIYYSQIVNDFQKGDIAEGYSVSREKKESFPLTVTSAQKNPTAFYLCASSISRGTSYEQYFGPGTRLTVT.

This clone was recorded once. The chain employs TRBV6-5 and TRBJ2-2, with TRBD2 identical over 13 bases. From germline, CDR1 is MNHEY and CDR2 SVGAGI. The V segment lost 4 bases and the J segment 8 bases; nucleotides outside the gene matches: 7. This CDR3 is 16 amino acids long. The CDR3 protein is CASSLLAGGPTGELFF. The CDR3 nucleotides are TGTGCCAGCAGTTTACTAGCGGGAGGGCCAACGGGGGAGCTGTTTTTT.

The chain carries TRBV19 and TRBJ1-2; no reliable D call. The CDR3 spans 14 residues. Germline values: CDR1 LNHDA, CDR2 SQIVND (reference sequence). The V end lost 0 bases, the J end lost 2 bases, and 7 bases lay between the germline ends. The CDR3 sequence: CASSIDGRNYGYTF. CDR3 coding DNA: TGTGCCAGTAGTATAGACGGAAGGAACTATGGCTACACCTTC. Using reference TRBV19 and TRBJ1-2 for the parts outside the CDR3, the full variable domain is DGGITQSPKYLFRKEGQNVTLSCEQNLNHDAMYWYRQDPGQGLRLIYYSQIVNDFQKGDIAEGYSVSREKKESFPLTVTSAQKNPTAFYLCASSIDGRNYGYTFGSGTRLTVV.